This entry lists 10 T cell receptor beta chains sequenced from one sample in a study of T cells in Graves' hyperthyroidism and ophthalmopathy. Amplified regions were TCR beta CDR3 sequences from RNA transcripts. The HTBI primer set was used in a first-round RT-PCR of the TCR CDR3. TCRdb re-analysed the multiplex PCR reads in MiXCR, keeping a single row per CDR3 protein. Of 550,000 to 700,000 distinct CDR3 sequences listed, 40% to 55% are singletons. The sample consisted of peripheral blood or thyroid tissue (not recorded which). The receptors here all came from an adult woman with Graves' disease, either hyperthyroidism or ophthalmopathy (not recorded which).

The V call is TRBV11-1, the J call TRBJ2-5; TRBD1 matches 8 bases. This CDR3 has 12 amino acids. The V gene end was trimmed by 8 bases and the J gene end by 5 bases; junction bases not matched to a gene: 4. Germline CDR1 SGHAT, CDR2 FQDESV (reference sequence). In DNA form, the CDR3 reads TGTGCCAGCCCCAGGGGGCGGGAGACCCAGTACTTC. Amino acid sequence: CASPRGRETQYF.

This chain joins TRBV10-3 and TRBJ2-7, with TRBD2 matching over 9 bases. Germline loops: CDR1 ENHRY, CDR2 SYGVKD. J was trimmed by 2 bases and V by 8 bases; bases with no gene match: 4. The CDR3 totals 13 residues. Written as DNA, the CDR3 is TGTGCCATCGCGGGGGGGAGAGCCTACGAGCAGTACTTC. Translated: CAIAGGRAYEQYF.

The CDR3 sequence: CASNFLGTGITGELFF. DNA of the CDR3: TGCGCCAGCAACTTTCTCGGGACAGGGATCACCGGGGAGCTGTTTTTT. The chain joins TRBV5-1 to TRBJ2-2; TRBD1 agrees at 9 bases. The CDR3 sequence is 16 residues long. The V segment lost 6 bases and the J segment 4 bases; nucleotides outside the gene matches: 10. Germline CDR1 SGHRS, CDR2 YFSETQ.

This clonotype was picked up many times. The chain has TRBV28 and TRBJ1-1; D gene unclear. V shed 6 bases and J shed 2 bases, with 4 bases lying between them. The CDR3 runs 11 residues. CDR1 and CDR2 (germline): MDHEN, SYDVKM. CDR3 sequence reads: CASRGNTEAFF. In DNA form, the CDR3 reads TGTGCCAGCAGGGGAAACACTGAAGCTTTCTTT.

V and J are TRBV5-1 and TRBJ1-2; no firm D call. CDR1 is SGHRS and CDR2 is YFSETQ in the germline V gene. The CDR3 consists of 13 residues. Trimming left V 0 bases short and J 9 bases short, with 12 bases between. CDR3 bases: TGCGCCAGCAGCTTGGCCGGTCCGTCCCGCTACACCTTC. Protein product: CASSLAGPSRYTF.

This chain connects TRBV29-1 to TRBJ1-2; weak D call: TRBD1 (6 bases). CDR1 and CDR2 (germline): SQVTM, ANQGSEA. The CDR3 loop spans 13 amino acids. V lost 8 bases to trimming and J lost 5 bases, with 18 bases between them. CDR3 coding DNA: TGCAGCTTTGGGGGCGCGGGTTCATATGGCTACACCTTC. It encodes CSFGGAGSYGYTF.

V usage is TRBV20-1 and J usage is TRBJ1-1; D ambiguous. Germline CDR1 and CDR2: DFQATT and SNEGSKA (reference sequence). This CDR3 has 11 amino acids. Between the trimmed V and J ends, which lost 5 bases and 2 bases, there was a span of 6 bases. CDR3 nucleotide sequence: TGCAGTGCTCAGATTAACACTGAAGCTTTCTTT. It is translated as CSAQINTEAFF.

This clonotype has at least ten counts. V is TRBV4-1 and J is TRBJ1-1; 9 bases map to TRBD1. This CDR3 has 15 residues. V was clipped by 2 bases and J by 1 base; unmatched bases: 2. Germline V gene sequence: CDR1 MGHRA, CDR2 YSYEKL. The CDR3 is CASSQSGQGNTEAFF. CDR3 coding DNA: TGCGCCAGCAGCCAATCGGGACAGGGGAACACTGAAGCTTTCTTT.

This clonotype was counted at least ten times. CDR3 residues: CASSLIGSAGELFF. The CDR3 DNA is TGTGCCAGCAGCTTGATCGGGAGCGCGGGGGAGCTGTTTTTT. The chain combines TRBV5-4 with TRBJ2-2; possibly TRBD2 for D (6 bases). Germline values: CDR1 SGHNT, CDR2 YYREEE (reference sequence). The V gene lost 1 base and the J gene lost 8 bases, with 12 bases spanning the gap. The CDR3 runs 14 residues. Together with reference TRBV5-4 and TRBJ2-2, the CDR3 gives the full variable domain: ETGVTQSPTHLIKTRGQQVTLRCSSQSGHNTVSWYQQALGQGPQFIFQYYREEENGRGNFPPRFSGLQFPNYSSELNVNALELDDSALYLCASSLIGSAGELFFGEGSRLTVL.

This chain connects TRBV18 to TRBJ2-3, with 8 positions matching TRBD1. The CDR3 loop spans 16 amino acids. The V and J ends lost 6 bases and 3 bases, in that order; junction bases with no gene match: 11. Germline CDR1 reads KGHSH; CDR2 reads LQKENI. The CDR3 nucleotides are TGTGCCAGCTCCGGAAGCGGACAGGGTTGGACAGATACGCAGTATTTT. It is translated as CASSGSGQGWTDTQYF.